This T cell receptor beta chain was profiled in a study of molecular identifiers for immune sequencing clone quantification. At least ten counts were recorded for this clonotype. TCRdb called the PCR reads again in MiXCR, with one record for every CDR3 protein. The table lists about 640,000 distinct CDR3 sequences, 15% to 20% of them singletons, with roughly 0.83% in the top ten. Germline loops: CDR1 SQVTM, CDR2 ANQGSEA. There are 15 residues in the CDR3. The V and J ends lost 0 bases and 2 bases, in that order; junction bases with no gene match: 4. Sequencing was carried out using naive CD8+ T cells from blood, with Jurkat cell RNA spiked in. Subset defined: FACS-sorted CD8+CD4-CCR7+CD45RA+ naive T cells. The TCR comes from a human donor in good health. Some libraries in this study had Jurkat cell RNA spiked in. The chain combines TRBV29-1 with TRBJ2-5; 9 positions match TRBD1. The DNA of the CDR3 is TGCAGCGTTGAAGATCCGGGACAGGGACAAGAGACCCAGTACTTC. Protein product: CSVEDPGQGQETQYF.